The clone carrying this T cell receptor beta chain was seen many times. The antigen remains undetermined. The ends lost 3 bases at V and 4 bases at J; junction bases unmatched: 5. This CDR3 is built from 13 residues. Per the germline V gene, CDR1 is DFQATT and CDR2 is SNEGSKA (reference sequence). This sample stems from a study of T-cell reconstitution after alpha-beta-depleted transplantation in children. Study results and limitations: Surviving recipient T cells and intrathymic progenitors accounted for some patients' high TCRbeta diversity at day 60. Among T cells one year after transplant, newly produced cells accounted for most counts and diversity.

TCRbeta library construction was performed incorporating unique molecular identifiers. TCRdb re-analysed the PCR reads in MiXCR, keeping a single row per CDR3 protein. The data show around 200,000 distinct CDR3 sequences, with about 8.7% seen just once and less than 40% held by the top ten. The chain recombines TRBV20-1 with TRBJ2-5, with TRBD2 identical over 7 bases. This TCR derives from a male patient aged 2 to 10 who had a stem cell transplant for acute myeloid leukemia, so the T cells may come from the graft donor. The sample here was PBMCs, mostly from graft donor cells, taken 360 days after TCRalphabeta/CD19-depleted stem cell transplant. The DNA of the CDR3 is TGCAGTGCTAGGGAAGCGGGATTAGAGACCCAGTACTTC. Protein sequence: CSAREAGLETQYF.